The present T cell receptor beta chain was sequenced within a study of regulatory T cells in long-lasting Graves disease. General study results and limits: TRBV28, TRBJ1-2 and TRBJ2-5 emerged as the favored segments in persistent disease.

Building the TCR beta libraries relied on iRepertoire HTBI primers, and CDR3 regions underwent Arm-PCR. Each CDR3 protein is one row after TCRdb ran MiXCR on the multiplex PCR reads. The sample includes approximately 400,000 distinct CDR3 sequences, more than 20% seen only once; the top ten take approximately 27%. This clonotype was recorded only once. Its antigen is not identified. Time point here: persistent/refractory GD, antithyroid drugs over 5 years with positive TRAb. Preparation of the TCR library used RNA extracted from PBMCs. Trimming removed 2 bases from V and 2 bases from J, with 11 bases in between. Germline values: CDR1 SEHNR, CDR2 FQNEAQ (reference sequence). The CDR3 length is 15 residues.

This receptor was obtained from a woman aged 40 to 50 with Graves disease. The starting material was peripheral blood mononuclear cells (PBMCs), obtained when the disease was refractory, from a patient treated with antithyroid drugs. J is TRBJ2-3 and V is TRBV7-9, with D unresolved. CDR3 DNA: TGTGCCAGCAGCTTATTCGCACCAATCACAGATACGCAGTATTTT. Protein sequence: CASSLFAPITDTQYF.